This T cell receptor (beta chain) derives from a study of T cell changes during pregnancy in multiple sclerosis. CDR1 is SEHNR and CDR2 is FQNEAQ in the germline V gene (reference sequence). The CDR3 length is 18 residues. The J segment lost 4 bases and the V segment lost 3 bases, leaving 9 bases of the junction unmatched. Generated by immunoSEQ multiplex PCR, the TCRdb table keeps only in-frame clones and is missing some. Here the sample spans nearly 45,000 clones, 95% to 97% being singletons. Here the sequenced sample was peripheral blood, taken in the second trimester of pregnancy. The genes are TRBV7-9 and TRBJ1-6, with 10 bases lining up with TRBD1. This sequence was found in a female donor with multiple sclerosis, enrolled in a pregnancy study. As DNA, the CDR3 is TGTGCCAGCAGCTTTAGACAGGGGGCCGTATTTTATAATTCACCCCTCCACTTT. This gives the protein CASSFRQGAVFYNSPLHF.